The 21 T cell receptor beta chains reported below all come from one sample, sequenced in a study of CD8 T cells in Susac syndrome. An amount of RNA that ranged from 0.5 to 1 ug was reverse transcribed with random hexamers. TCRdb re-derived calls from the immunoSEQ multiplex PCR reads in MiXCR, one entry per CDR3 protein. Of a few hundred thousand distinct CDR3 sequences listed, 65% to 90% are singletons. Sequencing was performed on CD8+ T cells from PBMCs. Source of these receptors: a human donor with multiple sclerosis.

The V gene is TRBV5-1, the J gene TRBJ2-7; 8 bases fit TRBD2. Looked up from germline, CDR1 is SGHRS and CDR2 is YFSETQ. Trimming at V came to 4 bases and at J to 6 bases, leaving 3 bases not matched to a gene. The CDR3 has 12 amino acids. The chain's CDR3 is CASSPGGVEQYF. The CDR3 coding sequence is TGCGCCAGCAGCCCCGGGGGGGTCGAGCAGTACTTC.

The CDR3 protein is CAWTAGVDGNTEAFF. Here the CDR3 DNA reads TGTGCCTGGACCGCAGGGGTAGATGGGAACACTGAAGCTTTCTTT. The rearrangement links TRBV30 to TRBJ1-1; D is perhaps TRBD1 (6 bases). The germline gives CDR1 GTSNPN, CDR2 SVGIG (reference sequence). The V end was cut by 4 bases, the J end by 1 base, with 16 bases between. The CDR3 contains 15 residues. Drawing the rest from reference TRBV30 and TRBJ1-1, the complete variable domain is SQTIHQWPATLVQPVGSPLSLECTVEGTSNPNLYWYRQAAGRGLQLLFYSVGIGQISSEVPQNLSASRPQDRQFILSSKKLLLSDSGFYLCAWTAGVDGNTEAFFGQGTRLTVV.

The chain combines TRBV9 with TRBJ2-2; 8 positions match TRBD2. Germline V gene sequence: CDR1 SGDLS, CDR2 YYNGEE. This CDR3 is built from 17 residues. V shed 0 bases and J 5 bases; nucleotides not matched to a gene: 9. CDR3 sequence: CASSVGPLTSVTGELFF. Written as DNA, the CDR3 is TGTGCCAGCAGCGTAGGTCCCCTGACTAGCGTAACCGGGGAGCTGTTTTTT. Full variable domain (missing parts from reference TRBV9 and TRBJ2-2): DSGVTQTPKHLITATGQRVTLRCSPRSGDLSVYWYQQSLDQGLQFLIQYYNGEERAKGNILERFSAQQFPDLHSELNLSSLELGDSALYFCASSVGPLTSVTGELFFGEGSRLTVL.

CDR3 DNA: TGTGCCAGCAGTGATCGGGGCGGAAACTATGGCTACACCTTC. As protein: CASSDRGGNYGYTF. The chain couples TRBV6-1 to TRBJ1-2, with D perhaps matching TRBD1 (5 bases). This CDR3 contains 14 residues. Per the germline V gene, CDR1 is MNHNS and CDR2 is SASEGT. V lost 3 bases and J lost 2, with 10 bases in between.

J is TRBJ2-7 and V is TRBV4-3, with D maybe TRBD2 (5 bases). Trimming removed 2 bases from V and 0 bases from J, with 11 bases in between. The CDR3 contains 15 residues. The germline V gene has CDR1 LGHNA and CDR2 YSLEER. The CDR3 nucleotides are TGCGCCAGCAGCCAATTACTAGGGAGCTCCTACGAGCAGTACTTC. Its translation is CASSQLLGSSYEQYF.

The chain links TRBV5-6 to TRBJ2-5; no clear D gene. V was trimmed by 4 bases and J by 5 bases, leaving 15 bases between them. The CDR3 runs 14 residues. Germline CDR1 and CDR2: SGHDT and YYEEEE. CDR3 protein: CASSLKGPGETQYF. DNA of the CDR3: TGTGCCAGCAGCCTGAAGGGCCCCGGGGAGACCCAGTACTTC.

The chain uses TRBV9 and TRBJ2-7, with 13 positions matching TRBD2. This CDR3 region has 16 residues. V lost 3 bases and J lost 2; bases outside the gene matches: 5. Germline assignment: CDR1 SGDLS and CDR2 YYNGEE. This CDR3 is CASSGTSGSPTYEQYF. The CDR3 nucleotides read TGTGCCAGCAGCGGGACTAGCGGGAGTCCCACCTACGAGCAGTACTTC.

This chain joins TRBV9 and TRBJ2-5; 11 nucleotides align to TRBD2. In germline, CDR1 is SGDLS, CDR2 YYNGEE. CDR3 length: 17 amino acids. V lost 3 bases to trimming and J lost 2 bases; unmatched junction nucleotides: 9. This CDR3 is CASSEGLAVMGQETQYF. The CDR3 nucleotides are TGTGCCAGCAGCGAGGGACTAGCGGTAATGGGGCAAGAGACCCAGTACTTC.

CDR3 amino acids: CATSDSEGKGGTDTQYF. The CDR3 DNA follows: TGTGCCACCAGTGATAGTGAGGGTAAAGGAGGAACAGATACGCAGTATTTT. The gene calls are TRBV24-1 and TRBJ2-3, with D possibly matching TRBD2 (5 bases). In germline, CDR1 is KGHDR, CDR2 SFDVKD. CDR3 length equals 17 residues. The V and J ends lost 3 bases and 3 bases respectively, with 18 bases between them.

The CDR3 loop reads CASSLVLGQGILSSYNEQFF. CDR3 nucleotides: TGTGCCAGCAGCTTAGTTTTGGGACAGGGAATCTTGAGCTCCTACAATGAGCAGTTCTTC. The chain carries TRBV11-1 and TRBJ2-1, with 9 bases lining up with TRBD1. V shed 1 base, J shed 0 bases, and the junction held 13 bases outside the gene matches. CDR3 size: 20 residues. CDR1 and CDR2 (germline): SGHAT, FQDESV (reference sequence).

J is TRBJ2-7 and V is TRBV19, with D tentatively TRBD2 (5 bases). Between the trimmed V and J ends, which lost 1 base and 3 bases, there was a span of 22 bases. The CDR3 sequence is 18 residues long. Per the germline V gene, CDR1 is LNHDA and CDR2 is SQIVND (reference sequence). CDR3: CASSIGFSGKAAGYEQYF. CDR3 in DNA: TGTGCCAGTAGTATAGGGTTTTCGGGAAAGGCGGCCGGCTACGAGCAGTACTTC. The full variable domain, rest sourced from reference TRBV19 and TRBJ2-7, is DGGITQSPKYLFRKEGQNVTLSCEQNLNHDAMYWYRQDPGQGLRLIYYSQIVNDFQKGDIAEGYSVSREKKESFPLTVTSAQKNPTAFYLCASSIGFSGKAAGYEQYFGPGTRLTVT.

CDR3: CASSPHGAVDGNTIYF. CDR3 coding DNA: TGTGCCAGCAGCCCCCACGGGGCCGTCGACGGAAACACCATATATTTT. This chain uses TRBV9 with TRBJ1-3; a possible D gene is TRBD1 (5 bases). This CDR3 spans 16 amino acids. Germline-derived CDR1 and CDR2 are SGDLS and YYNGEE. Trimming took off 4 bases at V and 4 bases at J, with 18 bases between the two ends.

There are a few counts of this clonotype. The chain employs TRBV7-2 and TRBJ2-7; no clear D gene. CDR1 is SGHTA and CDR2 is FQGNSA in the germline V gene. Trimming took off 1 base at V and 0 bases at J, with 7 bases between the two ends. The length of the CDR3 is 14 residues. CDR3 in amino acids: CASSLGRNSYEQYF. CDR3 sequence (DNA): TGTGCCAGCAGCTTAGGCCGGAACTCCTACGAGCAGTACTTC.

This chain connects TRBV4-1 to TRBJ2-7, with D unresolved. The CDR3 has 14 amino acids. Germline loops: CDR1 MGHRA, CDR2 YSYEKL. V was shortened by 0 bases and J by 9 bases, with 15 bases between the two germline ends. The DNA for the CDR3 is TGCGCCAGCAGCCAAGATATGGGCCTAATACTGCAGTACTTC. Its translation: CASSQDMGLILQYF.

This clonotype was seen only once. The chain links TRBV9 to TRBJ2-3; a possible D gene is TRBD2 (6 bases). The V end lost 0 bases, the J end lost 0 bases, and 8 bases lay between the germline ends. The germline gives CDR1 SGDLS, CDR2 YYNGEE. The CDR3 spans 15 residues. CDR3 loop: CASSVVAASTDTQYF. As DNA, the CDR3 is TGTGCCAGCAGCGTAGTAGCGGCTAGCACAGATACGCAGTATTTT.

The chain recombines TRBV6-2 or TRBV6-3 with TRBJ2-7; a possible D gene is TRBD2 (7 bases). Germline V gene sequence: CDR1 MNHEY, CDR2 SVGEGT. The CDR3 has 14 residues. Trimming pared 11 bases from V and 0 bases from J, leaving 17 bases between. The CDR3 loop reads CAAGVAGASYEQYF. CDR3 nucleotide sequence: TGTGCCGCCGGTGTTGCGGGGGCCTCCTACGAGCAGTACTTC.

This chain uses TRBV6-2 or TRBV6-3 with TRBJ1-5, with D unresolved. Trimming shortened V by 10 bases and J by 4 bases, and 11 bases separated the two germline ends. Germline-derived CDR1 and CDR2 are MNHEY and SVGEGT. This CDR3 contains 12 residues. The CDR3 DNA reads TGTGCCACCTCGACCGCGAATCAGCCCCAGCATTTT. The encoded protein is CATSTANQPQHF.

This clonotype was seen more than once but under ten times. The genes are TRBV20-1 and TRBJ2-7; a weak D match, TRBD2 (5 bases). CDR1 DFQATT and CDR2 SNEGSKA come from the germline V gene (reference sequence). The CDR3 length is 14 residues. Trimming shortened V by 0 bases and J by 1 base, and 10 bases separated the two germline ends. The CDR3 DNA is TGCAGTGCTAGAGATCCTCCGGGATCCTACGAGCAGTACTTC. Its translation: CSARDPPGSYEQYF.

The V and J genes are TRBV19 and TRBJ1-1; perhaps TRBD1 as D (6 bases). V shed 3 bases and J shed 4 bases, with 12 bases lying between them. CDR3 length equals 14 residues. CDR1 is LNHDA and CDR2 is SQIVND in the germline V gene (reference sequence). The CDR3 DNA reads as TGTGCCAGTAGTATTAACTCGGGGGCCACTGAAGCTTTCTTT. Its protein is CASSINSGATEAFF. Drawing the rest from reference TRBV19 and TRBJ1-1, the complete variable domain is DGGITQSPKYLFRKEGQNVTLSCEQNLNHDAMYWYRQDPGQGLRLIYYSQIVNDFQKGDIAEGYSVSREKKESFPLTVTSAQKNPTAFYLCASSINSGATEAFFGQGTRLTVV.

This CDR3 is CAWRETGNSPLHF. CDR3 DNA sequence: TGTGCCTGGAGGGAGACAGGGAATTCACCCCTCCACTTT. The V call is TRBV30, the J call TRBJ1-6, with 7 nucleotides matching TRBD1. Germline values: CDR1 GTSNPN, CDR2 SVGIG (reference sequence). The CDR3 has 13 residues. The J segment lost 7 bases and the V segment lost 3 bases, leaving 3 bases of the junction unmatched.

The gene calls are TRBV28 and TRBJ1-1; maybe TRBD1 (5 bases). This CDR3 has 14 residues. V was shortened by 1 base and J by 1 base, with 7 bases between the two germline ends. Germline CDR1 is MDHEN and CDR2 is SYDVKM. In nucleotides, the CDR3 is TGTGCCAGCAGTTTATTTGGGGGGAACACTGAAGCTTTCTTT. It translates to CASSLFGGNTEAFF.